The clone carrying this T cell receptor beta chain is medium-sized by share. Its antigen remains unknown. The TRBV12-4/TRBJ1-2 clonotypes were amplified using barcode primers with ligated adaptors. TCRdb recomputed calls from the multiplex PCR reads with MiXCR, one row per CDR3 protein. Of a few thousand distinct CDR3 sequences in the sample, 0.85% to 1.1% were seen once. General study points: Tumor Treg TCRs overlapped most with tumor naive CD4+ cells.

CDR3 length: 13 amino acids. V was trimmed by 7 bases and J by 0 bases, leaving 9 bases between them. The sorted Tregs were CD4+CD25+CD127-/low cells. The sample consisted of tumor-infiltrating Tregs sorted from the breast tumor. The gene calls are TRBV12-3 or TRBV12-4 and TRBJ1-2; D not resolved. This clonotype was sampled from a female donor with breast cancer. CDR3 DNA sequence: TGTGCCAGCACGCGGGGTGCTAACTATGGCTACACCTTC. Protein: CASTRGANYGYTF.